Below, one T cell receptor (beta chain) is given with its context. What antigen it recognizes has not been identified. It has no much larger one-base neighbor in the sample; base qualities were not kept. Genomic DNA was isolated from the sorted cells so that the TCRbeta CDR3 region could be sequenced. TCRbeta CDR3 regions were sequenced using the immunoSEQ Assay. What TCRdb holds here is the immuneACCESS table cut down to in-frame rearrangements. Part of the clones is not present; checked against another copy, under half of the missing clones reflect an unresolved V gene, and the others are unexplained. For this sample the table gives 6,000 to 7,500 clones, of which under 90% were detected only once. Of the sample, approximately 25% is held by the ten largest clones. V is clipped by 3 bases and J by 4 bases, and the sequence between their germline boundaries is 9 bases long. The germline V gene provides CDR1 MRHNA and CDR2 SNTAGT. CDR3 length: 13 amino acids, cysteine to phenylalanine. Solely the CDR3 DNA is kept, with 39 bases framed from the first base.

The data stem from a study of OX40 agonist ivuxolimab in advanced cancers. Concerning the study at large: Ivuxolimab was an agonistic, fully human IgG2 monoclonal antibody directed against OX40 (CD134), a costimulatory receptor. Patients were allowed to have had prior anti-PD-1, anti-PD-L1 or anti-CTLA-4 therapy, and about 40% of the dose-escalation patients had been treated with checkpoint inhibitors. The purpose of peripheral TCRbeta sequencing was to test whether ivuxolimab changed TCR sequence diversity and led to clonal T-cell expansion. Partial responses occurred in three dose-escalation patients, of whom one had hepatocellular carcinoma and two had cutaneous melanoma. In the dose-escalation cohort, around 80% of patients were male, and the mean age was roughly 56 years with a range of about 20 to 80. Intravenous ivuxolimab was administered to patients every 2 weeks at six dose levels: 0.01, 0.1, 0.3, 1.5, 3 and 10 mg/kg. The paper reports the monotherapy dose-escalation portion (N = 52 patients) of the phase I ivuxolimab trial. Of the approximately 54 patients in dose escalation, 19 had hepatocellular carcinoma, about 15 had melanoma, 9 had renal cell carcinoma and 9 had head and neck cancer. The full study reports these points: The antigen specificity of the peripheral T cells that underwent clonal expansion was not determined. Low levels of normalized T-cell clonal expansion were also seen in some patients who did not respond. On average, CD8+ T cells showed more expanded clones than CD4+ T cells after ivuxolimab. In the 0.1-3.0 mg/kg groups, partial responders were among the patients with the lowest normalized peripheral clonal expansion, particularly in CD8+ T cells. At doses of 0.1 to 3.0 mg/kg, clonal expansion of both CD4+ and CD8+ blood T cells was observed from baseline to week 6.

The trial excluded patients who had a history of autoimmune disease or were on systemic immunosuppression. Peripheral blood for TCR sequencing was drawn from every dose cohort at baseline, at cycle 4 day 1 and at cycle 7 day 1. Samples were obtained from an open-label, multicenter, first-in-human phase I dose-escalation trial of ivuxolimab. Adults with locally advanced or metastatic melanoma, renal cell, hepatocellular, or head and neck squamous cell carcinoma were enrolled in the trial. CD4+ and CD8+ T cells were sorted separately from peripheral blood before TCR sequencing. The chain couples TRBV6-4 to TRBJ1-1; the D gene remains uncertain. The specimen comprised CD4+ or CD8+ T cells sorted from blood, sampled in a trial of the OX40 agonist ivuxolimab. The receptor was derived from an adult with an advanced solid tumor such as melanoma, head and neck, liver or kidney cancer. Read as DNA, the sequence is TGTGCCAGCAGTGAACAGATAGGCACTGAAGCTTTCTTT. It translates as CASSEQIGTEAFF.